A single TCR beta chain is shown here with its context. The sample comes from a study of T cell responses to AZD1222 COVID-19 vaccine. This table comes from immunoSEQ multiplex PCR, and its TCRdb copy is limited to in-frame clones, with some not included. The sample carries tens of thousands of clones, roughly nine tenths recorded once. This CDR3 region has 16 residues. Germline loops: CDR1 LGHNA, CDR2 YSLEER. V was pared by 2 bases and J by 7 bases, with 11 bases of the junction left unmatched. This clonotype was sampled from an adult who received the AZD1222 COVID-19 vaccine. The chain joins TRBV4-3 to TRBJ2-7; 10 positions agree with TRBD2. The material sequenced was peripheral blood, taken 28 days after the second AZD1222 dose. In DNA, the CDR3 is TGCGCCAGCAGCCAATCAACTAGCGGGACGAGGGCTGAGCAGTACTTC. Amino acids: CASSQSTSGTRAEQYF.